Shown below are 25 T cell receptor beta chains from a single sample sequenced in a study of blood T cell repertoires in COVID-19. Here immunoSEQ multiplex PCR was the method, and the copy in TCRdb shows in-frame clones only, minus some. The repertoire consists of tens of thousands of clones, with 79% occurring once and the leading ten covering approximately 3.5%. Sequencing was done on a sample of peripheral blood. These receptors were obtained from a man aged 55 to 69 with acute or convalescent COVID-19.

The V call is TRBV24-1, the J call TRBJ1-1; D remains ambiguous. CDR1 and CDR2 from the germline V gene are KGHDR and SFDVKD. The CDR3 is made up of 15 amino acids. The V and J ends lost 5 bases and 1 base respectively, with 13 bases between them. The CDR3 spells CATSAASIANTEAFF. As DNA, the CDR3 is TGTGCCACCAGTGCCGCGTCCATCGCGAACACTGAAGCTTTCTTT.

CDR3: CTSSQELPEDYEQYF. CDR3 nucleotides: TGCACCAGCAGCCAAGAACTACCGGAAGACTACGAGCAGTACTTC. The V call is TRBV1, the J call TRBJ2-7; the table's D call of TRBD2 was not tested on the DNA. TRBV1 is annotated as a pseudogene. The CDR3 runs to 15 residues.

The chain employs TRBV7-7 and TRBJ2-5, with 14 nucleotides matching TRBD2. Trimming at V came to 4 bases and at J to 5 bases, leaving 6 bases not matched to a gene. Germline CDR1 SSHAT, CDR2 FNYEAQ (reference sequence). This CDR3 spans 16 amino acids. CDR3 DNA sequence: TGTGCCAGCAGCTCCGGACTAGCGGGAGGACAGGAGACCCAGTACTTC. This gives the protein CASSSGLAGGQETQYF.

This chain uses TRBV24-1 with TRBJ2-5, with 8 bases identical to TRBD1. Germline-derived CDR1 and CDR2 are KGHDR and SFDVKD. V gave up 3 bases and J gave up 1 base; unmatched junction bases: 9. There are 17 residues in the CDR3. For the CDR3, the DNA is TGTGCCACCAGTGATCAGGAACCGGGACAGGCCCAAGAGACCCAGTACTTC. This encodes CATSDQEPGQAQETQYF.

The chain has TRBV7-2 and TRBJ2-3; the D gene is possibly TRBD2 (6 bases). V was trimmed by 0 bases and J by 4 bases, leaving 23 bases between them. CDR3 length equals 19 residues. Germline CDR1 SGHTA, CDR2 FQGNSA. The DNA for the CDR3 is TGTGCCAGCAGCTTAGCGCGTCATGTCAGTGGACTATGGCCAGATACGCAGTATTTT. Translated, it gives CASSLARHVSGLWPDTQYF.

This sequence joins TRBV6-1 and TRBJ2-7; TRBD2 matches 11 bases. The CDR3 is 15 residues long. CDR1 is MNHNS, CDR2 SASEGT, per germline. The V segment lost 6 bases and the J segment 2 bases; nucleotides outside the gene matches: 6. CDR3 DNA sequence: TGTGCCAGCAGCGCCGGGACTAGCGGAACCTACGAGCAGTACTTC. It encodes CASSAGTSGTYEQYF.

CDR3 in amino acids: CASSKQGLFNYGYTF. The CDR3 coding sequence is TGTGCCAGCAGTAAACAGGGTCTATTTAACTATGGCTACACCTTC. The chain links TRBV27 to TRBJ1-2; D perhaps matches TRBD1 (6 bases). CDR1 and CDR2 (germline): MNHEY, SMNVEV (reference sequence). This CDR3 region has 15 residues. Trimming stripped 5 bases from V and 1 base from J, with 14 bases between.

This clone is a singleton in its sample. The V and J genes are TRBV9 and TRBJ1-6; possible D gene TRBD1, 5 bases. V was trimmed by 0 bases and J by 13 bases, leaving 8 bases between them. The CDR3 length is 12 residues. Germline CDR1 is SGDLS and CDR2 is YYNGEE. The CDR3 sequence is CASSVAKGPLHF. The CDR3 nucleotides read TGTGCCAGCAGCGTAGCTAAGGGGCCCCTCCACTTT.

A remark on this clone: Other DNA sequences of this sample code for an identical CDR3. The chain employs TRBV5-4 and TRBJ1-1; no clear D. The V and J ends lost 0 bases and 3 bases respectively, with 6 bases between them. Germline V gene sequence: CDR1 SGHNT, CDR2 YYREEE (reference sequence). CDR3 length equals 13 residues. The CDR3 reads CASSLGADTEAFF. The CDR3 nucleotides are TGTGCCAGCAGCTTGGGTGCGGACACTGAAGCTTTCTTT.

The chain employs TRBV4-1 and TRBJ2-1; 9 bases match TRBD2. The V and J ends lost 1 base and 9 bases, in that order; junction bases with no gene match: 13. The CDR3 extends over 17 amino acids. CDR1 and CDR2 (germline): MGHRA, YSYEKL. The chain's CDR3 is CASSQGPLAGISPEQFF. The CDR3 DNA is TGCGCCAGCAGCCAAGGCCCCCTAGCGGGGATATCCCCTGAGCAGTTCTTC.

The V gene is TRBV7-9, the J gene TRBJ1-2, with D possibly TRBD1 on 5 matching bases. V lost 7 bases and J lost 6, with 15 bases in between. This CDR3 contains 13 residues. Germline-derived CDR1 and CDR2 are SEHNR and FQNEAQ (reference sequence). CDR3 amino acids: CASTNVKGDGYTF. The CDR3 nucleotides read TGTGCCAGCACCAACGTGAAAGGGGATGGCTACACCTTC.

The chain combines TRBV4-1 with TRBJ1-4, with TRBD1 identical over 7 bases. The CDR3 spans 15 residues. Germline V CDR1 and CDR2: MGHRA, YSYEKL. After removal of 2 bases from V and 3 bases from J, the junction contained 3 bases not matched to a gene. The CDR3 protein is CASSQRDRANEKLFF. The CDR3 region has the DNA TGCGCCAGCAGCCAACGGGACAGAGCTAATGAAAAACTGTTTTTT.

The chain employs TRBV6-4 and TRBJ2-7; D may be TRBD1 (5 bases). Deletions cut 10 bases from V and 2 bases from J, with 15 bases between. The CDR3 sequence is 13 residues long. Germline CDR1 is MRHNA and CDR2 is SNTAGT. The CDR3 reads CATLVGRPYEQYF. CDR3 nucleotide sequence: TGTGCCACTCTAGTGGGGCGACCCTACGAGCAGTACTTC.

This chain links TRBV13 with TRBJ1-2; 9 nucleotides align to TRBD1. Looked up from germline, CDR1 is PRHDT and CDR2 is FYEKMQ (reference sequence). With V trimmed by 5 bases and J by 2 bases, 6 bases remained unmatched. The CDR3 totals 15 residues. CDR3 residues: CASSITGTGNYGYTF. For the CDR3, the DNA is TGTGCCAGCAGCATCACCGGGACAGGGAACTATGGCTACACCTTC.

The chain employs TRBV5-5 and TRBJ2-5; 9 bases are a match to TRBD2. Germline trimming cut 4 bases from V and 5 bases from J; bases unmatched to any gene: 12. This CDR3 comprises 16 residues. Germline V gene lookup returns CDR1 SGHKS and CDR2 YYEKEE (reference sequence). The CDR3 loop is CASSPIAGVSMETQYF. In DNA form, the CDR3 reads TGTGCCAGCAGCCCCATAGCGGGAGTGAGTATGGAGACCCAGTACTTC.

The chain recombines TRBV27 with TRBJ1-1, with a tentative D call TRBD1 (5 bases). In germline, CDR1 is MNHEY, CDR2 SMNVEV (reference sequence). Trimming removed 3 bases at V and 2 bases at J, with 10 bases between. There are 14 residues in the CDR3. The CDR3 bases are TGTGCCAGCAGTTTCCGGGGGGTTAACACTGAAGCTTTCTTT. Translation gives CASSFRGVNTEAFF.

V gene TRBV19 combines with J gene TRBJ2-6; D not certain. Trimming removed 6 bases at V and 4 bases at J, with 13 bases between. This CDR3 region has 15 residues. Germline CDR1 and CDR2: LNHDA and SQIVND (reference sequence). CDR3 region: CASSPAGTGANVLTF. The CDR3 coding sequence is TGTGCCAGTAGCCCCGCAGGAACGGGGGCCAACGTCCTGACTTTC. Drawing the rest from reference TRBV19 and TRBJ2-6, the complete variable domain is DGGITQSPKYLFRKEGQNVTLSCEQNLNHDAMYWYRQDPGQGLRLIYYSQIVNDFQKGDIAEGYSVSREKKESFPLTVTSAQKNPTAFYLCASSPAGTGANVLTFGAGSRLTVL.

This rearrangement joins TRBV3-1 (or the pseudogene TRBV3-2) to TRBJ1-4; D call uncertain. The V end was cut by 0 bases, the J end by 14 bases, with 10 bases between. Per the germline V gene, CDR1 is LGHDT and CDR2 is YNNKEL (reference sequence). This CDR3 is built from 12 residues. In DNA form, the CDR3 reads TGTGCCAGCAGCCAAGATGGTCTAATGCTGTTTTTT. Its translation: CASSQDGLMLFF.

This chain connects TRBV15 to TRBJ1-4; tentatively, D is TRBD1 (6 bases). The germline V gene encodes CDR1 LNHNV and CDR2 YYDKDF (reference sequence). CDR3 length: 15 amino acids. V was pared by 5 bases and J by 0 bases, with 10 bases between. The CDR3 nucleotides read TGTGCCACCAGCCTCCCAGGGGCAACTAATGAAAAACTGTTTTTT. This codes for CATSLPGATNEKLFF.

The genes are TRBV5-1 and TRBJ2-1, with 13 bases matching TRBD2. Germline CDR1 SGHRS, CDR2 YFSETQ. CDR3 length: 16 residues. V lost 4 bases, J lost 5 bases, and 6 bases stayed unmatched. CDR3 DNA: TGCGCCAGCAGCGATACGGGACTAGCGGGACACAATGAGCAGTTCTTC. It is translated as CASSDTGLAGHNEQFF.

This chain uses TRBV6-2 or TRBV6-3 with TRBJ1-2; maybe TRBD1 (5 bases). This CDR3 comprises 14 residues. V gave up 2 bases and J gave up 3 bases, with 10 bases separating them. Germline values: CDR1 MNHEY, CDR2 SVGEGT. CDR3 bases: TGTGCCAGCAGTTACCTGCAGGGTTACTATGGCTACACCTTC. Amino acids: CASSYLQGYYGYTF.

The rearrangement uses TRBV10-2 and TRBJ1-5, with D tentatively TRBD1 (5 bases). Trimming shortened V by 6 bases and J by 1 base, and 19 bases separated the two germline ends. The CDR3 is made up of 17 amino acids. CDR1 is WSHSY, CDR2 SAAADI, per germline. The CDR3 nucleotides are TGCGCCAGCAGCCCCTTGAACCTTGACAGAAGCAATCAGCCCCAGCATTTT. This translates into CASSPLNLDRSNQPQHF.

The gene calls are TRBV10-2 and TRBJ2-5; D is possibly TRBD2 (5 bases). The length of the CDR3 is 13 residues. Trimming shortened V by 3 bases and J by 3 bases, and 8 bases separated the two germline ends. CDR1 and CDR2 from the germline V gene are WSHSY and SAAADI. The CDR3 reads CASSEGREETQYF. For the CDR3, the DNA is TGCGCCAGCAGTGAAGGGCGGGAAGAGACCCAGTACTTC.

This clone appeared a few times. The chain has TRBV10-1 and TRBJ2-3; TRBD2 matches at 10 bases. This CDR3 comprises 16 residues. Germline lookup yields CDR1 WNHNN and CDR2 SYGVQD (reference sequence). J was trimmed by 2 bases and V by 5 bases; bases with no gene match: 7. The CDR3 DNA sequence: TGCGCCAGCAGTCCCCTAGCGGGAGATCCCACAGATACGCAGTATTTT. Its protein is CASSPLAGDPTDTQYF.

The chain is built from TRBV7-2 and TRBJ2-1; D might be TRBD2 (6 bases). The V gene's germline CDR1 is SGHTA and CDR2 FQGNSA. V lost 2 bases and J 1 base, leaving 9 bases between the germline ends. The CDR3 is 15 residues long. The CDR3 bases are TGTGCCAGCAGCTTACTAGGAGGGTCCTACAATGAGCAGTTCTTC. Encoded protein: CASSLLGGSYNEQFF.